The 32 T cell receptor beta chains below all came from one sample that was sequenced in a study of cytomegalovirus exposure and HLA in healthy donors. This PCR relied on a set of 60 Vbeta primers and 13 Jbeta primers. Clones were sequenced by immunoSEQ multiplex PCR, and TCRdb holds only the in-frame ones, with some missing. The sample includes 160,000 or so clones, around 80% of them seen just once. The sequencing sample was made of PBMCs. The receptor source for this set is a man between 35 and 55 years old in good health and CMV-seronegative.

The chain is built from TRBV5-1 and TRBJ1-6; 8 bases map to TRBD1. The CDR3 runs 15 residues. J gave up 9 bases and V 4 bases, and 9 bases lay outside the gene matches. Germline V CDR1 and CDR2: SGHRS, YFSETQ. The CDR3 coding sequence is TGCGCCAGCAGCCGGGGCGGGACAGGCCCTTCACCCCTCCACTTT. It encodes CASSRGGTGPSPLHF.

The V call is TRBV6-5, the J call TRBJ2-1, with 7 nucleotides matching TRBD2. The germline V gene encodes CDR1 MNHEY and CDR2 SVGAGI. Germline trimming cut 4 bases from V and 3 bases from J; bases unmatched to any gene: 6. The CDR3 length is 15 residues. The CDR3 DNA reads TGTGCCAGCAGTTCCTTGGGGGGGATCTACAATGAGCAGTTCTTC. Translated, it gives CASSSLGGIYNEQFF.

The chain is built from TRBV13 and TRBJ2-1; D unresolved. V was clipped by 4 bases and J by 9 bases, with 13 bases between them. Germline V gene lookup returns CDR1 PRHDT and CDR2 FYEKMQ (reference sequence). This CDR3 has 13 amino acids. The CDR3 loop reads CASSSRPRGEQFF. Here the CDR3 DNA reads TGTGCCAGCAGCTCGCGGCCGCGCGGTGAGCAGTTCTTC.

The chain has TRBV10-3 and TRBJ1-5; maybe TRBD1 (5 bases). The CDR3 has 14 residues. The germline V gene has CDR1 ENHRY and CDR2 SYGVKD. V shed 2 bases and J shed 6 bases, with 11 bases lying between them. As DNA, the CDR3 is TGTGCCATCAGTGAGAGCTGGGGCGGTCAGCCCCAGCATTTT. Amino acids: CAISESWGGQPQHF.

The gene calls are TRBV5-1 and TRBJ2-3; 12 positions agree with TRBD2. Per germline, CDR1 SGHRS and CDR2 YFSETQ. Trimming cost V 2 bases and J 2 bases; bases outside gene matches: 3. This CDR3 comprises 16 residues. The CDR3 loop is CASSFTSGRNTDTQYF. Written as DNA, the CDR3 is TGCGCCAGCAGCTTCACTAGCGGGAGGAACACAGATACGCAGTATTTT. Based on the CDR3 plus reference TRBV5-1 and TRBJ2-3, the full variable domain is KAGVTQTPRYLIKTRGQQVTLSCSPISGHRSVSWYQQTPGQGLQFLFEYFSETQRNKGNFPGRFSGRQFSNSRSEMNVSTLELGDSALYLCASSFTSGRNTDTQYFGPGTRLTVL.

The rearrangement joins TRBV6-6 to TRBJ1-5; D gene unclear. The CDR3 loop spans 14 amino acids. Germline V gives CDR1 MNHNY, CDR2 SVGAGI (reference sequence). V shed 6 bases and J shed 9 bases, with 18 bases lying between them. CDR3 coding DNA: TGTGCCAGCAGGGAGGGAGGAGCCGGGCGGCCCCAGCATTTT. This encodes CASREGGAGRPQHF.

The chain carries TRBV9 and TRBJ2-7, with D perhaps matching TRBD1 (6 bases). The ends were cut back, 0 bases at V and 0 bases at J, with 10 bases in the middle. The CDR3 is 15 residues long. Germline CDR1 reads SGDLS; CDR2 reads YYNGEE. The CDR3 DNA sequence: TGTGCCAGCAGCGTAGGGGACACCTACTCCTACGAGCAGTACTTC. Its protein is CASSVGDTYSYEQYF.

This chain joins TRBV6-6 and TRBJ1-2; 8 positions match TRBD1. The trim removed 2 bases at V and 8 bases at J, leaving 4 bases unmatched. The CDR3 contains 13 residues. The V gene's germline CDR1 is MNHNY and CDR2 SVGAGI (reference sequence). The CDR3 nucleotides read TGTGCCAGCAGTTACGGGACAGGCGGAGGCTACACCTTC. It yields the protein CASSYGTGGGYTF.

The chain joins TRBV18 to TRBJ2-7, with TRBD2 matching over 12 bases. The J call may be wrong; the DNA end is better matched by TRBJ2-1. In germline, CDR1 is KGHSH, CDR2 LQKENI. CDR3 length: 18 residues. DNA of the CDR3: TGTGCCAGCTCACTGACTAGCGGGGGAACTTCCTCCTACAATGAGCAGTTCTTC. Protein product: CASSLTSGGTSSYNEQFF.

The rearrangement joins TRBV5-4 to TRBJ2-7; no clear D gene. V lost 6 bases and J 5 bases, leaving 15 bases between the germline ends. Germline V lookup: CDR1 SGHNT, CDR2 YYREEE (reference sequence). The CDR3 is 13 amino acids. CDR3 amino acids: CASIPDSSNEQYF. CDR3 sequence (DNA): TGTGCCAGCATCCCTGACTCGTCAAACGAGCAGTACTTC.

This clone was recorded once. This chain uses TRBV14 with TRBJ2-3, with TRBD2 matching 12 bases. CDR1 is SGHDN, CDR2 FVKESK, per germline. V lost 1 base to trimming and J lost 7 bases; unmatched junction nucleotides: 3. This CDR3 has 15 amino acids. The CDR3 region is CASSQGTSGKYTQYF. The CDR3 coding sequence is TGTGCCAGCAGCCAAGGGACTAGCGGGAAGTATACGCAGTATTTT.

This clone was seen only a few times. The chain combines TRBV4-3 with TRBJ1-6; 7 bases match TRBD1. V trimming: 9 bases; J trimming: 8 bases; junction bases outside the gene matches: 7. The CDR3 is 13 residues long. CDR1 is LGHNA, CDR2 YSLEER, per germline. This CDR3 reads CARTGTADSPLHF. DNA of the CDR3: TGCGCCAGGACCGGGACAGCGGATTCACCCCTCCACTTT.

Note on this clone: This same CDR3 is encoded by further DNA sequences in the sample. The chain recombines TRBV18 with TRBJ2-7; possible D gene TRBD2, 6 bases. Germline V CDR1 and CDR2: KGHSH, LQKENI. The CDR3 totals 14 residues. V lost 1 base, J lost 4 bases, and 11 bases lay in between. DNA of the CDR3: TGTGCCAGCTCACCACTCGGAGGGCCTTACGAGCAGTACTTC. Amino acid sequence: CASSPLGGPYEQYF.

The rearrangement uses TRBV7-2 and TRBJ2-7, with TRBD1 matching 10 bases. Germline assignment: CDR1 SGHTA and CDR2 FQGNSA. The V and J ends lost 2 bases and 0 bases, in that order; junction bases with no gene match: 7. CDR3 length: 17 residues. The CDR3 bases are TGTGCCAGCAGCTTATGGACAGGGGGACTTAACTCCTACGAGCAGTACTTC. Translating gives CASSLWTGGLNSYEQYF.

CDR3 in DNA: TGTGCCAGCAGTTACGGGACAGGGAGGAACACTGAAGCTTTCTTT. Protein product: CASSYGTGRNTEAFF. The J gene is TRBJ1-1, the V gene TRBV6-5, with 9 nucleotides matching TRBD1. Germline CDR1 is MNHEY and CDR2 is SVGAGI. V gave up 2 bases and J gave up 1 base; unmatched junction bases: 2. The CDR3 is 15 amino acids.

V is TRBV19 and J is TRBJ2-1; D not resolved. V gave up 3 bases and J gave up 8 bases, with 14 bases separating them. This CDR3 has 14 residues. Germline CDR1 reads LNHDA; CDR2 reads SQIVND (reference sequence). DNA for the CDR3: TGTGCCAGTAGTATCCCATCCTCTGCGGATGAGCAGTTCTTC. It is translated as CASSIPSSADEQFF. Looking up the rest from reference TRBV19 and TRBJ2-1 gives the full variable domain: DGGITQSPKYLFRKEGQNVTLSCEQNLNHDAMYWYRQDPGQGLRLIYYSQIVNDFQKGDIAEGYSVSREKKESFPLTVTSAQKNPTAFYLCASSIPSSADEQFFGPGTRLTVL.

This clone has a single count. The gene calls are TRBV5-5 and TRBJ1-2; 7 bases line up with TRBD1. J was trimmed by 3 bases and V by 0 bases; bases with no gene match: 14. In germline, CDR1 is SGHKS, CDR2 YYEKEE (reference sequence). This CDR3 has 18 amino acids. The CDR3 DNA reads as TGTGCCAGCAGCTTGGAGGGGTCCCGCAGGGGGGTGGACTATGGCTACACCTTC. Its protein is CASSLEGSRRGVDYGYTF.

The CDR3 here is CASSEQGNYGYTF. The CDR3, as DNA: TGCGCCAGCAGTGAGCAGGGGAACTATGGCTACACCTTC. The rearrangement uses TRBV10-2 and TRBJ1-2, with TRBD1 as a possible D gene (6 bases). The CDR3 consists of 13 residues. CDR1 and CDR2 from the germline V gene are WSHSY and SAAADI. V was pared by 2 bases and J by 2 bases, with 6 bases between.

This clone was found a few times. The V gene is TRBV19, the J gene TRBJ1-1; 9 positions match TRBD1. CDR3 length: 14 amino acids. V shed 6 bases, J shed 7 bases, and the junction held 9 bases outside the gene matches. Germline-derived CDR1 and CDR2 are LNHDA and SQIVND (reference sequence). The CDR3 sequence is CASRTGTGRVEAFF. For the CDR3, the DNA is TGTGCCAGTAGAACCGGGACAGGGAGGGTTGAAGCTTTCTTT.

The gene calls are TRBV18 and TRBJ1-3; D is unclear. The germline V gene has CDR1 KGHSH and CDR2 LQKENI. The CDR3 has 15 residues. V lost 5 bases to trimming and J lost 0 bases, with 11 bases between them. This chain's CDR3 is CASSTAIPSGNTIYF. The CDR3, as DNA: TGTGCCAGCTCAACTGCTATCCCCTCTGGAAACACCATATATTTT.

The chain employs TRBV5-6 and TRBJ2-1; 14 bases map to TRBD2. The CDR3 contains 17 residues. Germline loops: CDR1 SGHDT, CDR2 YYEEEE. With V trimmed by 0 bases and J by 8 bases, 7 bases remained unmatched. CDR3 sequence: CASSLGGTSGSVHEQFF. The CDR3 nucleotides read TGTGCCAGCAGCTTGGGGGGGACTAGCGGGAGTGTCCATGAGCAGTTCTTC.

The chain joins TRBV5-1 to TRBJ2-5; no firm D call. Germline CDR1 SGHRS, CDR2 YFSETQ. Trimming took 0 bases from V and 5 from J, leaving 11 bases between them. The length of the CDR3 is 14 residues. This chain's CDR3 is CASSLVRSGETQYF. CDR3 nucleotides: TGCGCCAGCAGCTTGGTTCGATCCGGGGAGACCCAGTACTTC.

The J gene is TRBJ1-2, the V gene TRBV6-5; D perhaps matches TRBD1 (5 bases). The CDR3 covers 14 residues. Trimming removed 5 bases from V and 4 bases from J, with 14 bases in between. CDR1 MNHEY and CDR2 SVGAGI come from the germline V gene. The CDR3 sequence: CASSLRSGGYGYTF. CDR3 nucleotides: TGTGCCAGCAGTCTACGGTCGGGGGGCTATGGCTACACCTTC.

For this clone: The junction differs from germline at one of its ends, possibly a read error. This sequence joins TRBV18 and TRBJ1-1; 7 nucleotides agree with TRBD1. CDR3 length equals 14 residues. Germline CDR1 and CDR2: KGHSH and LQKENI. The CDR3 sequence is CASSTGGGGTEVFF. The CDR3 nucleotides read TGTGCCAGCTCAACAGGAGGGGGCGGGACTGAAGTTTTCTTT.

The rearrangement uses TRBV7-9 and TRBJ1-5; 7 bases match TRBD1. This CDR3 has 13 residues. Germline CDR1 and CDR2: SEHNR and FQNEAQ (reference sequence). V dropped 5 bases and J dropped 4; count of bases not matched to a gene: 2. CDR3 residues: CASSLDRNQPQHF. The CDR3 DNA reads TGTGCCAGCAGCCTGGACAGGAATCAGCCCCAGCATTTT.

The J gene is TRBJ2-2, the V gene TRBV30; 7 nucleotides line up with TRBD2. V shed 8 bases and J 5 bases; nucleotides not matched to a gene: 14. From germline, CDR1 is GTSNPN and CDR2 SVGIG (reference sequence). The CDR3 has 15 amino acids. CDR3 loop: CALREGTPRTGELFF. CDR3 nucleotide sequence: TGTGCCCTGAGGGAGGGGACCCCGAGGACCGGGGAGCTGTTTTTT.

This chain connects TRBV19 to TRBJ1-1; D uncertain. This CDR3 comprises 13 residues. The V end was cut by 7 bases, the J end by 3 bases, with 12 bases between. Germline loops: CDR1 LNHDA, CDR2 SQIVND (reference sequence). For the CDR3, the DNA is TGTGCCAGTAACAACCTCCGGGACACTGAAGCTTTCTTT. It specifies CASNNLRDTEAFF.

This sequence joins TRBV6-6 and TRBJ2-7, with 14 bases fitting TRBD2. The CDR3 spans 15 residues. With V trimmed by 6 bases and J by 8 bases, 9 bases remained unmatched. Germline V gene lookup returns CDR1 MNHNY and CDR2 SVGAGI (reference sequence). The CDR3 nucleotides read TGTGCCAGCAGACCCTCCGGGACTAGCGGGGGTAAGCAGTACTTC. Encoded protein: CASRPSGTSGGKQYF.

The chain recombines TRBV4-1 with TRBJ2-4; D perhaps matches TRBD1 (5 bases). Per the germline V gene, CDR1 is MGHRA and CDR2 is YSYEKL. This CDR3 contains 16 residues. V was trimmed by 1 base and J by 0 bases, leaving 10 bases between them. This CDR3 reads CASSQGPQVAKNIQYF. The CDR3 bases are TGCGCCAGCAGCCAAGGGCCACAGGTAGCCAAAAACATTCAGTACTTC.

V usage is TRBV9 and J usage is TRBJ2-3; 7 bases line up with TRBD2. CDR1 and CDR2 from the germline V gene are SGDLS and YYNGEE. The CDR3 loop spans 14 amino acids. Trimming took 3 bases from V and 2 from J; bases not matched to a gene: 3. Written as DNA, the CDR3 is TGTGCCAGCAGCGCCCTAGCGGTCACAGATACGCAGTATTTT. Encoded protein: CASSALAVTDTQYF.

This clone was observed a handful of times. This rearrangement joins TRBV4-3 to TRBJ2-1; TRBD1 is a possible D gene (6 bases). CDR1 LGHNA and CDR2 YSLEER come from the germline V gene. With 0 bases removed from V and 2 bases from J, the gap between germline ends came to 14 bases. CDR3 length equals 17 residues. The CDR3 coding sequence is TGCGCCAGCAGCCAAGATCGTGCAGGGGCCACCTACAATGAGCAGTTCTTC. Its translation is CASSQDRAGATYNEQFF.

The gene calls are TRBV9 and TRBJ1-4; D gene unclear. There are 15 residues in the CDR3. Trimming left V 0 bases short and J 1 base short, with 7 bases between. Germline CDR1 and CDR2: SGDLS and YYNGEE. In DNA, the CDR3 is TGTGCCAGCAGCGTAGCTGGGAGAACTAATGAAAAACTGTTTTTT. This encodes CASSVAGRTNEKLFF.